This T cell receptor beta chain was sequenced for a study of cytomegalovirus exposure and HLA in healthy donors. About the study: According to later analysis, the same platform produced the 100 to 150 validation and several hundred first-cohort repertoires. Points from the study as a whole: Reports credit the classifier with highly specific, highly sensitive diagnosis of cytomegalovirus status.

A remark on this clone: Its antigen is still unknown.

The protocol was immunoSEQ multiplex PCR, while the TCRdb copy is restricted to in-frame clones and leaves out a portion. The top ten hold 4% to 4.5% of the sample, which has 90,000 to 110,000 clones, about 88% seen once. The V gene's germline CDR1 is SGHNT and CDR2 YYREEE (reference sequence). CDR3 length equals 18 residues. Trimming removed 1 base at V and 0 bases at J, with 14 bases between. The source of this sequence is a woman aged 18-30 years in good health and CMV-seropositive. The V gene is TRBV5-4, the J gene TRBJ2-6; the D gene is possibly TRBD1 (6 bases). What was sequenced was PBMCs. CDR3 DNA: TGTGCCAGCAGCTTGCGAGCGACAGGCGCCTCTGGGGCCAACGTCCTGACTTTC. This codes for CASSLRATGASGANVLTF. Supplemented by reference TRBV5-4 and TRBJ2-6, the full variable domain reads ETGVTQSPTHLIKTRGQQVTLRCSSQSGHNTVSWYQQALGQGPQFIFQYYREEENGRGNFPPRFSGLQFPNYSSELNVNALELDDSALYLCASSLRATGASGANVLTFGAGSRLTVL.